These 12 T cell receptor beta chains were all obtained from the same sample, sequenced in a study of T cells in Graves' hyperthyroidism and ophthalmopathy. Amplification targeted TCR beta CDR3 regions from RNA transcripts. An initial round of RT-PCR targeting the TCR CDR3 relied on the HTBI primer set. TCRdb fed the multiplex PCR reads into MiXCR, producing one record per CDR3 protein. The sample lists a few hundred thousand distinct CDR3 sequences; about 15% were seen once. Sequencing was done on a sample of blood. The receptors were gathered from a woman in her twenties or thirties with Graves' ophthalmopathy.

Many counts were recorded for this clonotype. The rearrangement joins TRBV12-3 or TRBV12-4 to TRBJ1-5, with unresolved D. V dropped 6 bases and J dropped 1 base, with 13 bases sitting between them. The CDR3 consists of 15 residues. The CDR3 bases are TGTGCCAGCAGCCCTGTCCTCCTGAGCAATCAGCCCCAGCATTTT. Its translation is CASSPVLLSNQPQHF.

The V gene is TRBV6-5, the J gene TRBJ2-2; 8 nucleotides match TRBD1. Unmatched junction bases numbered 8, after V lost 2 bases and J lost 3 bases. The CDR3 contains 17 residues. Germline lookup yields CDR1 MNHEY and CDR2 SVGAGI. CDR3 protein: CASSYPQGASHTGELFF. CDR3 coding DNA: TGTGCCAGCAGTTACCCTCAGGGGGCATCGCACACCGGGGAGCTGTTTTTT.

V gene TRBV5-5 combines with J gene TRBJ2-7, with 9 bases lining up with TRBD1. Germline CDR1 and CDR2: SGHKS and YYEKEE (reference sequence). The CDR3 is 15 residues long. Losses at the gene ends were 2 bases for V and 5 bases for J; bases not matched to a gene: 8. In DNA, the CDR3 is TGTGCCAGCAGCTTTCCCGGGACAGGGTCTAACGAGCAGTACTTC. Amino acid sequence: CASSFPGTGSNEQYF.

The chain has TRBV4-1 and TRBJ1-2; TRBD1 agrees at 7 bases. CDR3 size: 17 residues. With V trimmed by 0 bases and J by 8 bases, 15 bases remained unmatched. Germline loops: CDR1 MGHRA, CDR2 YSYEKL. The CDR3 sequence: CASSQDEGATDWNGYTF. CDR3 DNA: TGCGCCAGCAGCCAAGATGAGGGGGCGACGGATTGGAACGGCTACACCTTC.

This clonotype has a count of ten or more. The chain employs TRBV2 and TRBJ2-6; D unresolved. The germline V and J ends were trimmed by 7 bases and 0 bases, with 7 bases remaining between them. The CDR3 has 14 amino acids. Germline lookup yields CDR1 SNHLY and CDR2 FYNNEI. The CDR3 DNA is TGTGCCAGCAAAAGGGACTCTGGGGCCAACGTCCTGACTTTC. Encoded protein: CASKRDSGANVLTF.

This clonotype was found many times. V gene TRBV12-3 or TRBV12-4 combines with J gene TRBJ1-6; 8 bases match TRBD1. The ends lost 5 bases at V and 7 bases at J; junction bases unmatched: 7. The CDR3 has 15 amino acids. The CDR3 loop is CASSPTGQENSPLHF. CDR3 DNA sequence: TGTGCCAGCAGTCCCACGGGACAGGAAAATTCACCCCTCCACTTT.

The rearrangement links TRBV19 to TRBJ2-6; D gene uncertain. V was cut by 0 bases and J by 0 bases, with 9 bases left in between. Germline V gene data show CDR1 as LNHDA and CDR2 as SQIVND (reference sequence). This CDR3 is 17 amino acids long. This chain's CDR3 is CASSIDRRSSGANVLTF. CDR3 DNA: TGTGCCAGTAGTATAGATCGTAGGAGCTCTGGGGCCAACGTCCTGACTTTC.

This chain links TRBV6-5 with TRBJ2-7, with D possibly matching TRBD1 (6 bases). The CDR3 contains 12 residues. Trimming pared 4 bases from V and 7 bases from J, leaving 11 bases between. Germline lookup yields CDR1 MNHEY and CDR2 SVGAGI. In DNA, the CDR3 is TGTGCCAGCAGTTTAATACAGGGTGAGCAGTACTTC. Translation gives CASSLIQGEQYF.

This clonotype was seen ten or more times. The genes are TRBV7-3 and TRBJ2-1; 9 bases are shared with TRBD1. This CDR3 has 15 residues. The trim removed 4 bases at V and 6 bases at J, leaving 7 bases unmatched. Germline V gene data show CDR1 as SGHTA and CDR2 as FQGTGA. The CDR3 bases are TGTGCCAGCAGCTCCGGACAGGGGTTGACCAATGAGCAGTTCTTC. It yields the protein CASSSGQGLTNEQFF.

This clonotype came up many times. This rearrangement joins TRBV2 to TRBJ1-1; tentatively, D is TRBD1 (5 bases). The CDR3 length is 14 residues. V was pared by 7 bases and J by 1 base, with 13 bases between. Germline lookup yields CDR1 SNHLY and CDR2 FYNNEI. The CDR3: CASTTLRGNTEAFF. CDR3 nucleotide sequence: TGTGCCAGCACTACCCTTAGGGGGAACACTGAAGCTTTCTTT.

This clonotype was seen a few times. The chain uses TRBV19 and TRBJ1-5; unclear D gene. Germline assignment: CDR1 LNHDA and CDR2 SQIVND (reference sequence). The V gene lost 4 bases and the J gene lost 0 bases, with 19 bases spanning the gap. This CDR3 is built from 18 residues. This CDR3 reads CASSNRRRGRDSNQPQHF. The CDR3 DNA sequence: TGTGCCAGTAGTAACCGGAGACGAGGGAGAGATAGCAATCAGCCCCAGCATTTT. Variable domain in full (rest from reference TRBV19 and TRBJ1-5): DGGITQSPKYLFRKEGQNVTLSCEQNLNHDAMYWYRQDPGQGLRLIYYSQIVNDFQKGDIAEGYSVSREKKESFPLTVTSAQKNPTAFYLCASSNRRRGRDSNQPQHFGDGTRLSIL.

This clonotype was observed at least ten times. CDR3 sequence reads: CSATTDISYEQYF. The CDR3 region has the DNA TGCAGTGCTACCACCGACATCTCCTACGAGCAGTACTTC. The chain combines TRBV20-1 with TRBJ2-7; D gene uncertain. V lost 4 bases, J lost 0 bases, and 10 bases lay in between. The CDR3 has 13 residues. CDR1 is DFQATT, CDR2 SNEGSKA, per germline (reference sequence).